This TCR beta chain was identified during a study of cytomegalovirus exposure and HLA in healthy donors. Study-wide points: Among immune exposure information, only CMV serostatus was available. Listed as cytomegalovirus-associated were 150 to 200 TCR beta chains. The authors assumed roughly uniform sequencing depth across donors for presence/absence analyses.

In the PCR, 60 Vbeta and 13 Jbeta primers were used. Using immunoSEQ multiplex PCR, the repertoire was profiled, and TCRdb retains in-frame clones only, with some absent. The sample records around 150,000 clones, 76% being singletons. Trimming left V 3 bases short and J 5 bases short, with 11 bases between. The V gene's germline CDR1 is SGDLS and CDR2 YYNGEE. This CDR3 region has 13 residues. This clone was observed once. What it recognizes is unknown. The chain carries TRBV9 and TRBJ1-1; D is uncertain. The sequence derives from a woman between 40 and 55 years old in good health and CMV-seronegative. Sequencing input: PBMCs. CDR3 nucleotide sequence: TGTGCCAGCAGCGCCGGAGGAGGGACTGAAGCTTTCTTT. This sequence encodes CASSAGGGTEAFF. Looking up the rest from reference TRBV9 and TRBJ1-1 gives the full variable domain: DSGVTQTPKHLITATGQRVTLRCSPRSGDLSVYWYQQSLDQGLQFLIQYYNGEERAKGNILERFSAQQFPDLHSELNLSSLELGDSALYFCASSAGGGTEAFFGQGTRLTVV.